These 21 T cell receptor beta chains came from one sample sequenced in a study of T cells after somatic rescue of genetic block. The protocol was immunoSEQ multiplex PCR, while the TCRdb copy is restricted to in-frame clones and leaves out a portion. The repertoire holds about 88,000 clones, about nine tenths seen once, with roughly 1.5% in the top ten. Sequenced sample: peripheral blood mononuclear cells (PBMCs). These receptor sequences come from a woman under 30.

V usage is TRBV5-1 and J usage is TRBJ2-7; D is tentatively TRBD1 or TRBD2 (5 bases each). The CDR3 runs to 15 residues. Germline-derived CDR1 and CDR2 are SGHRS and YFSETQ. Between the trimmed V and J ends, which lost 3 bases and 3 bases, there was a span of 16 bases. CDR3 loop: CASSYAVGANYEQYF. The CDR3 DNA follows: TGCGCCAGCAGCTACGCCGTCGGGGCGAACTACGAGCAGTACTTC.

The sample holds one count of this clone. The V gene is TRBV18, the J gene TRBJ2-1; TRBD2 might be the D (6 bases). The germline V and J ends were trimmed by 6 bases and 4 bases, with 10 bases remaining between them. The CDR3 has 13 residues. Germline loops: CDR1 KGHSH, CDR2 LQKENI. The CDR3 bases are TGTGCCAGCTCCGGGGGTGAATACAATGAGCAGTTCTTC. Its translation is CASSGGEYNEQFF.

The chain carries TRBV5-4 and TRBJ2-5; D assignment may be TRBD1 or TRBD2 (5 bases each). V gave up 3 bases and J gave up 5 bases, with 11 bases separating them. The V gene's germline CDR1 is SGHNT and CDR2 YYREEE (reference sequence). The CDR3 is 13 amino acids. CDR3 coding DNA: TGTGCCAGCAGCTCCACGGGGCTGGAGACCCAGTACTTC. Its protein product is CASSSTGLETQYF.

V usage is TRBV5-1 and J usage is TRBJ2-1, with 11 bases lining up with TRBD2. V gave up 4 bases and J gave up 4 bases; unmatched junction bases: 7. Germline V gives CDR1 SGHRS, CDR2 YFSETQ. The CDR3 runs 16 residues. The CDR3 bases are TGCGCCAGCAGCATAAGCGGGACTAGCGGATACAATGAGCAGTTCTTC. Translation: CASSISGTSGYNEQFF.

The rearrangement uses TRBV7-2 and TRBJ2-7; TRBD1 agrees at 7 bases. Germline assignment: CDR1 SGHTA and CDR2 FQGNSA. The CDR3 has 15 residues. The ends lost 1 base at V and 2 bases at J; junction bases unmatched: 5. CDR3 protein: CASSLGGQGAYEQYF. The CDR3 DNA sequence: TGTGCCAGCAGCTTAGGGGGCCAGGGGGCCTACGAGCAGTACTTC.

CDR3 sequence (DNA): TGCGCCAGCAGTGCGGCTAGCGGAGAAGCAGATACGCAGTATTTT. Amino acids: CASSAASGEADTQYF. The gene calls are TRBV10-2 and TRBJ2-3; 7 bases line up with TRBD2. Germline values: CDR1 WSHSY, CDR2 SAAADI. V lost 4 bases and J lost 4; bases outside the gene matches: 8. The CDR3 length is 15 residues.

With regard to this clone: Other DNA sequences from this sample encode an identical CDR3 as well. The chain is built from TRBV27 and TRBJ1-5, with 8 bases aligning to TRBD1. Germline V gene data show CDR1 as MNHEY and CDR2 as SMNVEV (reference sequence). The CDR3 extends over 15 amino acids. V gave up 3 bases and J gave up 4 bases; unmatched junction bases: 5. The CDR3 DNA sequence: TGTGCCAGCAGTTTGGGGACAGGAGATAATCAGCCCCAGCATTTT. Encoded protein: CASSLGTGDNQPQHF.

This clone was recorded only once. The V gene is TRBV4-3, the J gene TRBJ2-7; either TRBD1 or TRBD2 may fit D (6 bases each). The CDR3 consists of 15 residues. The germline CDR1 and CDR2 sequences are LGHNA and YSLEER. Trimming took 0 bases from V and 2 from J, leaving 11 bases between them. The CDR3 here is CASSQDQGGPYEQYF. CDR3 sequence (DNA): TGCGCCAGCAGCCAAGACCAAGGGGGGCCCTACGAGCAGTACTTC.

V gene TRBV7-9 combines with J gene TRBJ2-2; D is possibly TRBD1 (6 bases). Between the trimmed V and J ends, which lost 8 bases and 5 bases, there was a span of 12 bases. CDR1 is SEHNR, CDR2 FQNEAQ, per germline (reference sequence). The CDR3 is made up of 13 amino acids. CDR3 sequence: CASGGRGTGELFF. CDR3 nucleotide sequence: TGTGCCAGCGGGGGCCGTGGGACCGGGGAGCTGTTTTTT. Full variable domain (remainder filled in from reference TRBV7-9 and TRBJ2-2): DTGVSQNPRHKITKRGQNVTFRCDPISEHNRLYWYRQTLGQGPEFLTYFQNEAQLEKSRLLSDRFSAERPKGSFSTLEIQRTEQGDSAMYLCASGGRGTGELFFGEGSRLTVL.

The chain joins TRBV28 to TRBJ2-7; the match to TRBD2 covers 10 bases. The length of the CDR3 is 15 residues. Germline V gives CDR1 MDHEN, CDR2 SYDVKM. V trimming: 5 bases; J trimming: 0 bases; junction bases outside the gene matches: 4. The CDR3 DNA sequence: TGTGCCAGCAGTCCCGGACTAGCGGACTCCTACGAGCAGTACTTC. Its translation: CASSPGLADSYEQYF.

The gene calls are TRBV18 and TRBJ2-7; D unresolved. V gave up 2 bases and J gave up 0 bases, with 8 bases separating them. This CDR3 is built from 14 residues. Germline V CDR1 and CDR2: KGHSH, LQKENI. The CDR3 region has the DNA TGTGCCAGCTCACCAGAATTGAGCTCCTACGAGCAGTACTTC. Its protein is CASSPELSSYEQYF. Variable domain in full (rest from reference TRBV18 and TRBJ2-7): NAGVMQNPRHLVRRRGQEARLRCSPMKGHSHVYWYRQLPEEGLKFMVYLQKENIIDESGMPKERFSAEFPKEGPSILRIQQVVRGDSAAYFCASSPELSSYEQYFGPGTRLTVT.

The chain employs TRBV7-9 and TRBJ1-3; D possibly corresponds to TRBD1 (6 bases). The V and J ends lost 7 bases and 1 base respectively, with 8 bases between them. The CDR3 contains 13 residues. Germline V lookup: CDR1 SEHNR, CDR2 FQNEAQ (reference sequence). CDR3 sequence (DNA): TGTGCCAGCATCGGACAGTCTGGAAACACCATATATTTT. This codes for CASIGQSGNTIYF.

The chain couples TRBV7-9 to TRBJ2-3, with D possibly called TRBD1 or TRBD2 (5 bases each). This CDR3 contains 14 residues. The V gene lost 5 bases and the J gene lost 4 bases, with 13 bases spanning the gap. CDR1 SEHNR and CDR2 FQNEAQ come from the germline V gene (reference sequence). This CDR3 reads CASSPRGVADTQYF. CDR3 sequence (DNA): TGTGCCAGCAGCCCTAGAGGGGTAGCAGATACGCAGTATTTT.

The V call is TRBV13, the J call TRBJ2-7; 8 bases map to TRBD2. CDR3 length: 14 residues. With V trimmed by 5 bases and J by 3 bases, 6 bases remained unmatched. CDR1 is PRHDT, CDR2 FYEKMQ, per germline (reference sequence). CDR3 bases: TGTGCCAGCAGCACCGGGGGGGAGGGCTACGAGCAGTACTTC. Amino acids: CASSTGGEGYEQYF.

V is TRBV11-2 and J is TRBJ1-1, with 9 positions matching TRBD1. The CDR3 totals 13 residues. J gave up 6 bases and V 3 bases, and 2 bases lay outside the gene matches. CDR1 and CDR2 (germline): SGHAT, FQNNGV. The CDR3 coding sequence is TGTGCCAGCAGCTTTACAGGGGGCGCTGAAGCTTTCTTT. This gives the protein CASSFTGGAEAFF.

The V call is TRBV11-2, the J call TRBJ2-4, with 12 bases that match TRBD2. In germline, CDR1 is SGHAT, CDR2 FQNNGV. Trimming cost V 3 bases and J 9 bases; bases outside gene matches: 3. The CDR3 runs 14 residues. CDR3 nucleotides: TGTGCCAGCAGCTTGTTGACTAGCGGGGGCATTCAGTACTTC. Its protein is CASSLLTSGGIQYF.

V usage is TRBV27 and J usage is TRBJ2-7; possibly TRBD2 for D (5 bases). CDR3 length equals 15 residues. The V gene's germline CDR1 is MNHEY and CDR2 SMNVEV (reference sequence). The V end was cut by 6 bases, the J end by 5 bases, with 20 bases between. CDR3 amino acids: CASRHTSNLFDEQYF. The CDR3 DNA reads as TGTGCCAGCAGGCATACTAGTAACCTATTTGACGAGCAGTACTTC.

The rearrangement links TRBV4-1 to TRBJ1-4; D unresolved. The ends were cut back, 4 bases at V and 3 bases at J, with 12 bases in the middle. The CDR3 is 15 residues long. CDR1 and CDR2 from the germline V gene are MGHRA and YSYEKL. CDR3 protein: CASSLSGTANEKLFF. In nucleotides, the CDR3 is TGCGCCAGCAGCCTTTCGGGTACGGCTAATGAAAAACTGTTTTTT.

The chain uses TRBV28 and TRBJ2-7, with 7 bases that match TRBD1. J gave up 5 bases and V 5 bases, and 12 bases lay outside the gene matches. CDR1 is MDHEN and CDR2 is SYDVKM in the germline V gene. The CDR3 runs to 15 residues. The CDR3 sequence is CASSPSLQGPHEQYF. In DNA, the CDR3 is TGTGCCAGCAGTCCGAGCTTACAGGGGCCGCACGAGCAGTACTTC.

V usage is TRBV5-1 and J usage is TRBJ2-5; D not resolved. The ends were cut back, 0 bases at V and 5 bases at J, with 20 bases in the middle. The CDR3 totals 17 residues. Germline lookup yields CDR1 SGHRS and CDR2 YFSETQ. The CDR3 nucleotides read TGCGCCAGCAGCTTGGCCGATGGCGTACCGATAGGGGAGACCCAGTACTTC. Translated: CASSLADGVPIGETQYF.

Written as DNA, the CDR3 is TGTGCCAGCAGCCCCTTGGGCACTGAAGCTTTCTTT. This codes for CASSPLGTEAFF. The V call is TRBV6-5, the J call TRBJ1-1, with D uncertain. V lost 6 bases, J lost 4 bases, and 9 bases lay in between. The CDR3 runs 12 residues. Germline lookup yields CDR1 MNHEY and CDR2 SVGAGI.